Listed below are T cell receptor beta chains from one sample, sequenced in a study of cytomegalovirus exposure and HLA in healthy donors. Using immunoSEQ multiplex PCR, the repertoire was profiled, and TCRdb retains in-frame clones only, with some absent. The sample has roughly 80,000 clones, around three quarters seen once. Material: PBMCs. Every receptor here comes from a male donor in good health and CMV-seronegative. CDR3s include the opening cysteine and the closing phenylalanine or tryptophan. D genes are given only for firm matches. The size field is filled for only some rows; it gives once, few, many or a size class.

d_call: NA
clone_size: NA
v_call: TRBV25-1
j_call: TRBJ1-2
cdr3_aa: CASSDFGLGGYTF
cdr3_nt: TGTGCCAGCAGTGATTTTGGGCTCGGTGGCTACACCTTC

d_call: TRBD2
clone_size: NA
v_call: TRBV7-9
j_call: TRBJ2-1
cdr3_aa: CASSRGLAGSFAEQFF
cdr3_nt: TGTGCCAGCAGCCGGGGACTAGCGGGATCTTTTGCTGAGCAGTTCTTC

d_call: NA
clone_size: NA
v_call: TRBV5-1
j_call: TRBJ2-5
cdr3_aa: CASSLGDFGETQYF
cdr3_nt: TGCGCCAGCAGCTTGGGCGACTTCGGGGAGACCCAGTACTTC

d_call: TRBD1
clone_size: once
v_call: TRBV2
j_call: TRBJ1-4
cdr3_aa: CASSGIQGLRGLANEKLFF
cdr3_nt: TGTGCCAGCAGCGGCATACAGGGGTTAAGAGGGTTGGCTAATGAAAAACTGTTTTTT

d_call: TRBD1
clone_size: NA
v_call: TRBV28
j_call: TRBJ2-1
cdr3_aa: CASIRGQGREQFF
cdr3_nt: TGTGCCAGCATTCGAGGACAGGGTCGGGAGCAGTTCTTC

d_call: NA
clone_size: NA
v_call: TRBV7-9
j_call: TRBJ2-2
cdr3_aa: CASRQQGGNTGELFF
cdr3_nt: TGTGCCAGCAGACAGCAAGGGGGGAACACCGGGGAGCTGTTTTTT

d_call: NA
clone_size: NA
v_call: TRBV19
j_call: TRBJ1-3
cdr3_aa: CASNFPNSGNTIYF
cdr3_nt: TGTGCCAGTAATTTCCCCAACTCTGGAAACACCATATATTTT

d_call: NA
clone_size: NA
v_call: TRBV4-2
j_call: TRBJ2-1
cdr3_aa: CASTMEGRGYNEQFF
cdr3_nt: TGTGCCAGCACTATGGAGGGGAGGGGGTACAATGAGCAGTTCTTC

d_call: TRBD2
clone_size: NA
v_call: TRBV4-2
j_call: TRBJ2-1
cdr3_aa: CASSQAPLALSSYNEQFF
cdr3_nt: TGTGCCAGCAGCCAAGCCCCACTAGCGCTCAGCTCCTACAATGAGCAGTTCTTC

d_call: TRBD2
clone_size: NA
v_call: TRBV5-1
j_call: TRBJ2-5
cdr3_aa: CASSAGSLLAGGKETQYF
cdr3_nt: TGCGCCAGCAGCGCGGGGTCCCTTCTAGCGGGGGGGAAAGAGACCCAGTACTTC

d_call: TRBD1
clone_size: NA
v_call: TRBV7-8
j_call: TRBJ2-7
cdr3_aa: CASSLARTGGYEQYF
cdr3_nt: TGTGCCAGCAGCTTGGCCAGGACAGGGGGCTACGAGCAGTACTTC

d_call: TRBD1
clone_size: few
v_call: TRBV18
j_call: TRBJ1-1
cdr3_aa: CASSADRAGTEAFF
cdr3_nt: TGTGCCAGCTCAGCGGACAGGGCGGGCACTGAAGCTTTCTTT

d_call: NA
clone_size: NA
v_call: TRBV30
j_call: TRBJ1-5
cdr3_aa: CAWSGGLSNQPQNF
cdr3_nt: TGTGCCTGGAGTGGGGGGCTAAGCAATCAGCCCCAGAATTTT

d_call: TRBD1
clone_size: NA
v_call: TRBV30
j_call: TRBJ1-5
cdr3_aa: CAWSGQGAAPQHF
cdr3_nt: TGTGCCTGGAGTGGACAGGGGGCTGCGCCCCAGCATTTT

d_call: TRBD1
clone_size: NA
v_call: TRBV7-9
j_call: TRBJ1-4
cdr3_aa: CASSRETGVNEKLFF
cdr3_nt: TGTGCCAGCAGCCGAGAGACAGGGGTTAATGAAAAACTGTTTTTT

d_call: NA
clone_size: NA
v_call: TRBV19
j_call: TRBJ2-3
cdr3_aa: CASSPWTASTDTQYF
cdr3_nt: TGTGCCAGTAGTCCTTGGACAGCTAGCACAGATACGCAGTATTTT

d_call: TRBD1
clone_size: NA
v_call: TRBV6-5
j_call: TRBJ2-1
cdr3_aa: CATSEGGDEQFF
cdr3_nt: TGTGCCACCTCGGAAGGGGGCGATGAGCAGTTCTTC

d_call: NA
clone_size: NA
v_call: TRBV5-6
j_call: TRBJ1-2
cdr3_aa: CASSLEPNYGYPF
cdr3_nt: TGTGCCAGCAGCTTGGAACCGAACTATGGCTACCCCTTC

d_call: NA
clone_size: NA
v_call: TRBV7-7
j_call: TRBJ1-4
cdr3_aa: CASSPGGRNEKLFF
cdr3_nt: TGTGCCAGCAGCCCAGGTGGGAGAAATGAAAAACTGTTTTTT

d_call: TRBD1
clone_size: NA
v_call: TRBV7-2
j_call: TRBJ1-1
cdr3_aa: CASSLGDRDSTEAFF
cdr3_nt: TGTGCCAGCAGCTTGGGCGACAGGGATAGCACTGAAGCTTTCTTT

d_call: TRBD1
clone_size: NA
v_call: TRBV27
j_call: TRBJ1-1
cdr3_aa: CASSLSIPGQAGAFF
cdr3_nt: TGTGCCAGCAGTTTATCTATTCCGGGACAGGCGGGAGCTTTCTTT

d_call: NA
clone_size: few
v_call: TRBV7-6
j_call: TRBJ2-1
cdr3_aa: CASSLLVAESNEQFF
cdr3_nt: TGTGCCAGCAGCTTACTTGTAGCGGAGAGCAATGAGCAGTTCTTC

d_call: NA
clone_size: NA
v_call: TRBV18
j_call: TRBJ2-1
cdr3_aa: CASSQGGRGNNEQFF
cdr3_nt: TGTGCCAGCTCCCAGGGGGGTCGAGGGAACAATGAGCAGTTCTTC

d_call: NA
clone_size: once
v_call: TRBV4-2
j_call: TRBJ2-3
cdr3_aa: CASSQDGGTLATDTQYF
cdr3_nt: TGTGCCAGCAGCCAAGATGGGGGGACGCTAGCGACAGATACGCAGTATTTT

d_call: TRBD1
clone_size: NA
v_call: TRBV18
j_call: TRBJ1-2
cdr3_aa: CASTNRDRRNYGYTF
cdr3_nt: TGTGCCAGCACCAACCGGGACAGGAGAAACTATGGCTACACCTTC

d_call: NA
clone_size: NA
v_call: TRBV19
j_call: TRBJ2-7
cdr3_aa: CASSLKSISRSTPKSGEQYF
cdr3_nt: TGTGCCAGTAGCCTTAAATCGATCTCGAGGTCGACACCGAAATCGGGGGAGCAGTACTTC

d_call: NA
clone_size: NA
v_call: TRBV9
j_call: TRBJ2-5
cdr3_aa: CASSVAGIQVGEETQYF
cdr3_nt: TGTGCCAGCAGCGTAGCCGGGATCCAGGTCGGGGAAGAGACCCAGTACTTC

d_call: NA
clone_size: few
v_call: TRBV28
j_call: TRBJ1-4
cdr3_aa: CATSGLRNEKLFF
cdr3_nt: TGTGCCACCTCAGGGCTCCGGAATGAAAAACTGTTTTTT

d_call: NA
clone_size: few
v_call: TRBV6-6
j_call: TRBJ1-1
cdr3_aa: CASSFSRDTEAFF
cdr3_nt: TGTGCCAGCAGTTTTTCCAGGGACACTGAAGCTTTCTTT

d_call: NA
clone_size: NA
v_call: TRBV28
j_call: TRBJ2-1
cdr3_aa: CASSLESVKFF
cdr3_nt: TGTGCCAGCAGCCTTGAGTCGGTAAAGTTCTTC

d_call: TRBD2
clone_size: NA
v_call: TRBV2
j_call: TRBJ2-7
cdr3_aa: CATRLAGGTYEQYF
cdr3_nt: TGTGCCACCAGACTAGCGGGAGGAACCTACGAGCAGTACTTC

d_call: TRBD2
clone_size: NA
v_call: TRBV30
j_call: TRBJ2-2
cdr3_aa: CAWRRAGANTGELFF
cdr3_nt: TGTGCCTGGAGAAGAGCGGGGGCGAACACCGGGGAGCTGTTTTTT

d_call: TRBD1
clone_size: NA
v_call: TRBV4-1
j_call: TRBJ2-5
cdr3_aa: CASSHWGQRETQYF
cdr3_nt: TGCGCCAGCAGCCATTGGGGACAGCGGGAGACCCAGTACTTC

d_call: TRBD1
clone_size: NA
v_call: TRBV29-1
j_call: TRBJ2-4
cdr3_aa: CSGRQGAPVNIQYF
cdr3_nt: TGCAGCGGGAGACAGGGGGCCCCGGTAAACATTCAGTACTTC

d_call: NA
clone_size: few
v_call: TRBV6-6
j_call: TRBJ1-1
cdr3_aa: CASSGGFTEAFF
cdr3_nt: TGTGCCAGCAGTGGCGGTTTCACTGAAGCTTTCTTT

d_call: NA
clone_size: NA
v_call: TRBV6-5
j_call: TRBJ2-5
cdr3_aa: CASRDRPQETQYF
cdr3_nt: TGTGCCAGCAGAGACAGACCGCAAGAGACCCAGTACTTC

d_call: NA
clone_size: NA
v_call: TRBV10-1
j_call: TRBJ1-2
cdr3_aa: CARSPPGRGYTF
cdr3_nt: TGCGCCAGGAGTCCGCCAGGGCGTGGCTACACCTTC

d_call: NA
clone_size: NA
v_call: TRBV27
j_call: TRBJ1-5
cdr3_aa: CASSLRSNQPQHF
cdr3_nt: TGTGCCAGCAGTTTACGTAGCAATCAGCCCCAGCATTTT

d_call: TRBD1
clone_size: NA
v_call: TRBV7-6
j_call: TRBJ1-1
cdr3_aa: CASSLVGQGGFTEAFF
cdr3_nt: TGTGCCAGCAGCTTAGTCGGACAGGGTGGTTTCACTGAAGCTTTCTTT

d_call: NA
clone_size: NA
v_call: TRBV19
j_call: TRBJ1-1
cdr3_aa: CASSIGITGRAEAFF
cdr3_nt: TGTGCCAGTAGTATAGGGATTACAGGGCGCGCTGAAGCTTTCTTT

d_call: TRBD2
clone_size: once
v_call: TRBV29-1
j_call: TRBJ2-7
cdr3_aa: CSAVLASGSSYEQYF
cdr3_nt: TGCAGCGCAGTACTAGCTAGCGGGAGTTCCTACGAGCAGTACTTC

d_call: NA
clone_size: NA
v_call: TRBV11-2
j_call: TRBJ2-5
cdr3_aa: CASSRGLSRETQYF
cdr3_nt: TGTGCCAGCAGCCGAGGACTCAGCAGAGAGACCCAGTACTTC

d_call: NA
clone_size: NA
v_call: TRBV4-3
j_call: TRBJ1-2
cdr3_aa: CASSQEIRSDYGYTF
cdr3_nt: TGCGCCAGCAGCCAAGAGATACGGTCCGACTATGGCTACACCTTC

d_call: NA
clone_size: NA
v_call: TRBV5-1
j_call: TRBJ2-2
cdr3_aa: CASSLSGNTGELFF
cdr3_nt: TGCGCCAGCAGCTTGAGCGGAAACACCGGGGAGCTGTTTTTT

d_call: NA
clone_size: NA
v_call: TRBV5-6
j_call: TRBJ2-5
cdr3_aa: CASSLRSPFHGQETQYF
cdr3_nt: TGTGCCAGCAGCTTGCGGTCCCCCTTTCACGGACAAGAGACCCAATACTTC

d_call: NA
clone_size: few
v_call: TRBV5-1
j_call: TRBJ1-1
cdr3_aa: CASSLATSGDTEAFF
cdr3_nt: TGCGCCAGCAGCTTGGCCACCTCAGGGGACACTGAAGCTTTCTTT

d_call: NA
clone_size: NA
v_call: TRBV6-4
j_call: TRBJ1-2
cdr3_aa: CASSDRTTGTDGYTF
cdr3_nt: TGTGCCAGCAGTGACCGTACTACAGGGACGGATGGCTACACCTTC

d_call: NA
clone_size: once
v_call: TRBV14
j_call: TRBJ1-1
cdr3_aa: CASSQERAINTEAFF
cdr3_nt: TGTGCCAGCAGCCAAGAGAGGGCTATCAACACTGAAGCTTTCTTT

d_call: NA
clone_size: NA
v_call: TRBV7-8
j_call: TRBJ1-1
cdr3_aa: CASSLGSTEAFF
cdr3_nt: TGTGCCAGCAGCTTAGGTAGCACTGAAGCTTTCTTT

d_call: TRBD1
clone_size: NA
v_call: TRBV6-5
j_call: TRBJ2-7
cdr3_aa: CASSYSAGGYEQYF
cdr3_nt: TGTGCCAGCAGTTACTCCGCAGGGGGTTACGAGCAGTACTTC

d_call: NA
clone_size: NA
v_call: TRBV15
j_call: TRBJ1-3
cdr3_aa: CATSRDKGGAGVGNTIYF
cdr3_nt: TGTGCCACCAGCAGAGATAAAGGGGGTGCAGGTGTGGGAAACACCATATATTTT

d_call: TRBD1
clone_size: NA
v_call: TRBV14
j_call: TRBJ1-1
cdr3_aa: CASSPQGARTNTEAFF
cdr3_nt: TGTGCCAGCAGCCCACAGGGGGCCCGTACCAACACTGAAGCTTTCTTT

d_call: NA
clone_size: NA
v_call: TRBV5-1
j_call: TRBJ2-3
cdr3_aa: CASSPMTGGDTQYF
cdr3_nt: TGCGCCAGCAGCCCTATGACCGGAGGAGATACGCAGTATTTT

d_call: NA
clone_size: once
v_call: TRBV2
j_call: TRBJ2-7
cdr3_aa: CASSVRRGSYEQYF
cdr3_nt: TGTGCCAGCAGTGTGAGACGGGGATCCTACGAGCAGTACTTC

d_call: NA
clone_size: NA
v_call: TRBV11-1
j_call: TRBJ2-5
cdr3_aa: CASSLWYGLLETQYF
cdr3_nt: TGTGCCAGCAGCTTATGGTATGGGCTGCTGGAGACCCAGTACTTC